These T cell receptor beta chains were read from a single sample in a study of CD8 T cells in ankylosing spondylitis. TCRdb reanalysed the 5' RACE reads using MiXCR and keeps one entry per CDR3 protein. In the table there are roughly 490,000 distinct CDR3 sequences, approximately 5.3% of which are singletons. Sequencing was done on a sample of blood, either unsorted or a sorted T cell fraction (not recorded which). The origin of the receptors is a male donor with ankylosing spondylitis. The CDR3 runs from the conserved cysteine through the conserved F or W. Fields, in order: clone size, D gene, J gene, V gene, CDR3 protein, CDR3 DNA. The D gene is left open where the match is weak. A clone size is listed for some rows: how often the clone was seen (once, few, many), or a class if it is expanded.

clone_size: NA; d_call: NA; j_call: TRBJ2-4; v_call: TRBV6-2/TRBV6-3; cdr3_aa: CASSGTGTRYIQYF; cdr3_nt: TGTGCCAGCAGTGGTACCGGGACCCGATACATTCAGTACTTC
clone_size: many; d_call: NA; j_call: TRBJ2-4; v_call: TRBV20-1; cdr3_aa: CSALWGRTKNIQYF; cdr3_nt: TGCAGTGCTCTTTGGGGGCGGACCAAAAACATTCAGTACTTC
clone_size: NA; d_call: NA; j_call: TRBJ2-2; v_call: TRBV9; cdr3_aa: CASSGRGSNSGELFF; cdr3_nt: TGTGCCAGCAGCGGTCGAGGCAGCAACTCCGGGGAGCTGTTTTTT
clone_size: many; d_call: TRBD1; j_call: TRBJ1-2; v_call: TRBV7-2; cdr3_aa: CASSLAWANTGEGGYTF; cdr3_nt: TGTGCCAGCAGCTTAGCTTGGGCAAATACAGGGGAGGGCGGCTACACCTTC
clone_size: many; d_call: NA; j_call: TRBJ2-7; v_call: TRBV20-1; cdr3_aa: CSASGGAYEQYF; cdr3_nt: TGCAGTGCTAGTGGGGGAGCCTACGAGCAGTACTTC
clone_size: many; d_call: TRBD1; j_call: TRBJ2-1; v_call: TRBV12-3/TRBV12-4; cdr3_aa: CASTPTGLVEQFF; cdr3_nt: TGTGCCAGCACCCCGACAGGGCTTGTTGAGCAGTTCTTC
clone_size: many; d_call: NA; j_call: TRBJ1-3; v_call: TRBV15; cdr3_aa: CATSRVTAGNTIYF; cdr3_nt: TGTGCCACCAGCAGGGTGACAGCTGGAAACACCATATATTTT
clone_size: few; d_call: TRBD2; j_call: TRBJ2-4; v_call: TRBV4-1; cdr3_aa: CASSRAGSAKNIQYF; cdr3_nt: TGCGCCAGCAGCCGAGCGGGATCAGCCAAAAACATTCAGTACTTC
clone_size: many; d_call: NA; j_call: TRBJ1-2; v_call: TRBV29-1; cdr3_aa: CSVSSTDGYTF; cdr3_nt: TGCAGCGTATCGAGTACAGATGGCTACACCTTC
clone_size: many; d_call: NA; j_call: TRBJ1-2; v_call: TRBV20-1; cdr3_aa: CSASPMGGFNYGYTF; cdr3_nt: TGCAGTGCTAGCCCCATGGGCGGGTTCAACTATGGCTACACCTTC
clone_size: many; d_call: NA; j_call: TRBJ1-6; v_call: TRBV12-3/TRBV12-4; cdr3_aa: CASSLSPDSGSPLHF; cdr3_nt: TGTGCCAGCAGTTTATCTCCGGACAGCGGCTCACCCCTCCACTTT